Listed below are T cell receptor beta chains from one sample, sequenced in a study of T cell responses to AZD1222 COVID-19 vaccine. Profiling relied on immunoSEQ multiplex PCR, and the TCRdb table lists in-frame clones only, not all of them. Altogether about 150,000 clones are present, about nine tenths being singletons, with the ten largest covering about 3.2%. The sample here was peripheral blood, taken on day 0 of MenACWY control vaccination. The receptors were gathered from an adult in good health. Both conserved end residues are part of each CDR3. D genes are given only for firm matches. Only part of the rows carry a size: once, few, many, or a class if the clone is expanded.

v_gene,j_gene,abundance,d_gene,CDR3nt,CDR3aa
TRBV9,TRBJ1-5,NA,NA,TGTGCCAGCAGCCTGGGGGGCTTCAATCAGCCCCAGCATTTT,CASSLGGFNQPQHF
TRBV7-2,TRBJ2-5,NA,TRBD1,TGTGCCAGCAGCTCTCCTTTGGGACAGGGTCCCGAGACCCAGTACTTC,CASSSPLGQGPETQYF
TRBV3-1/TRBV3-2,TRBJ2-2,NA,NA,TGTGCCAGCAGCCGTAAAGGTCGGACCGGGGAGCTGTTTTTT,CASSRKGRTGELFF
TRBV5-6,TRBJ1-3,NA,NA,TGTGCCAGCAGCCTCAGGGGAAACACCATATATTTT,CASSLRGNTIYF
TRBV4-3,TRBJ2-2,NA,NA,TGCGCCAGCAGCCAAGAAAGTTTTTTGAGGGAGCTGTTTTTT,CASSQESFLRELFF
TRBV6-6,TRBJ2-2,NA,TRBD2,TGTGCCAGCATTCTAGCGGGGTTCACCGGGGAGCTGTTTTTT,CASILAGFTGELFF
TRBV4-1,TRBJ1-5,once,NA,TGCGCCAGCAGCTACAGGGCTATAGGCAATCAGCCCCAGCATTTT,CASSYRAIGNQPQHF
TRBV29-1,TRBJ2-7,NA,NA,TGCAGCTTCCTTGATGAAGGGTCCTACGAGCAGTACTTC,CSFLDEGSYEQYF
TRBV28,TRBJ2-7,NA,NA,TGTGCCAGCACCACTGTCGTGACAGCGCTCTCCTACGAGCAGTACTTC,CASTTVVTALSYEQYF
TRBV11-3,TRBJ1-1,NA,NA,TGTGCCAGCAGCTTAGAAGAGGGCACTGAAGCTTTCTTT,CASSLEEGTEAFF
TRBV11-3,TRBJ2-4,NA,NA,TGTGCCAGCAGCTTAGATTACAAAAACATTCAGTACTTC,CASSLDYKNIQYF
TRBV19,TRBJ1-2,NA,NA,TGTGCCAGTACCACAGGGTTAACCCCTATAGGCTACACCTTC,CASTTGLTPIGYTF
TRBV29-1,TRBJ1-4,NA,NA,TGCAGCGTTGGAGGGGCTTCATCTAATGAAAAACTGTTTTTT,CSVGGASSNEKLFF
TRBV18,TRBJ1-5,NA,NA,TGTGCCAGCTCAACCCCCGGGAGGGGAAATTACGGCAATCAGCCCCAGCATTTT,CASSTPGRGNYGNQPQHF
TRBV14,TRBJ2-3,NA,NA,TGTGCCAGCAGCCAGGACAGCTGGGATACGCAGTATTTT,CASSQDSWDTQYF
TRBV29-1,TRBJ2-4,NA,NA,TGCAGCGTTGCGGACAGTCAACTAGCCAAAAACATTCAGTACTTC,CSVADSQLAKNIQYF
TRBV4-1,TRBJ1-2,NA,NA,TGCGCCAGCAGCCCTGCTCAGGCGCCCAATGGCTACACCTTC,CASSPAQAPNGYTF
TRBV5-1,TRBJ1-4,once,NA,TGCGCCAGCAGCCAGAGCATCCCTCGGAGGGAAAAACTGTTTTTT,CASSQSIPRREKLFF
TRBV5-4,TRBJ2-3,NA,NA,TGTGCCAGCAGCTCCGGGGGATCTAGCACAGATACGCAGTATTTT,CASSSGGSSTDTQYF
TRBV5-6,TRBJ1-2,NA,TRBD1,TGTGCCAGCAGCTTGGAACTAAGGACAGGGGCTAACTATGGCTACACCTTC,CASSLELRTGANYGYTF
TRBV5-1,TRBJ2-5,NA,TRBD2,TGCGCCAGCAGCTTTAGCGGGGGGGCCGGGGAGACCCAGTACTTC,CASSFSGGAGETQYF
TRBV10-3,TRBJ1-2,NA,TRBD1,TGTGCCATCGTCGGACAGGGGGCAGACGACTATGGCTACACCTTC,CAIVGQGADDYGYTF
TRBV5-1,TRBJ2-1,NA,NA,TGCGCCAGCAGCGCTCTAACCGGGACAATCAATGAGCAGTTCTTC,CASSALTGTINEQFF
TRBV7-2,TRBJ2-1,NA,TRBD2,TGTGCCAGCAGCTTAGCGGTGGGACTAGCGGGGGGCAGTAATGAGCAGTTCTTC,CASSLAVGLAGGSNEQFF
TRBV4-1,TRBJ2-1,NA,NA,TGCGCCAGCAGCCGGGGCGGGCGAGACAATGAGCAGTTCTTC,CASSRGGRDNEQFF
TRBV6-6,TRBJ2-1,NA,TRBD2,TGTGCCAGCAGACTAGCGGGGATCAATGAGCAGTTCTTC,CASRLAGINEQFF
TRBV2,TRBJ2-3,NA,NA,TGTGCCAGCAGTGGCTCTTCGGGACTTCGCACAGATACGCAGTATTTT,CASSGSSGLRTDTQYF
TRBV9,TRBJ1-3,NA,NA,TGTGCCAGCAGCGAGCGGGGCTCATCTGGAAACACCATATATTTT,CASSERGSSGNTIYF
TRBV19,TRBJ2-3,once,NA,TGTGCCACATTAATAGGAGGCACAGATACGCAGTATTTT,CATLIGGTDTQYF
TRBV5-1,TRBJ2-7,few,NA,TGCGCCAGCAGTGTCGGGGACGCCACCTACGAGCAGTACTTC,CASSVGDATYEQYF
TRBV10-3,TRBJ2-1,NA,NA,TGTGCCATCAGTCCCGGGGAAAATGAGCAGTTCTTC,CAISPGENEQFF
TRBV24-1,TRBJ1-4,NA,NA,TGTGCCACCAGTCCAGCAGGGAGCGGTGAAAAACTGTTTTTT,CATSPAGSGEKLFF
TRBV9,TRBJ1-6,NA,NA,TGTGCCAGCAGCGTAGAGGGGGGAAATTCACCCCTCCACTTT,CASSVEGGNSPLHF
TRBV10-2,TRBJ1-1,NA,NA,TGCGCCAGCAGTGAGTGGGCGGACACTGAAGCTTTCTTT,CASSEWADTEAFF
TRBV6-5,TRBJ1-2,NA,NA,TGTGCCAGCAGTTATTTAGGTGACAACTATGGCTACACCTTC,CASSYLGDNYGYTF
TRBV4-2,TRBJ2-7,once,NA,TGTGCCAGCAGCCAAGCGGTCTCGTCCTACGAGCAGTACTTC,CASSQAVSSYEQYF
TRBV3-1/TRBV3-2,TRBJ2-5,NA,NA,TGTGCCAGCAGCCCTCAAGAGACCCAGTACTTC,CASSPQETQYF
TRBV7-9,TRBJ2-7,NA,NA,TGTGCCAGCAGCCCGGGAGATAACCTCTACGAGCAGTACTTC,CASSPGDNLYEQYF
TRBV19,TRBJ1-2,NA,NA,TGTGCCAGTAGTATAAGAACCGGCAACTATGGCTACACCTTC,CASSIRTGNYGYTF
TRBV11-2,TRBJ2-5,NA,NA,TGTGCCAGCAGCAAGAGCGGCCTCCAAGAGACCCAGTACTTC,CASSKSGLQETQYF